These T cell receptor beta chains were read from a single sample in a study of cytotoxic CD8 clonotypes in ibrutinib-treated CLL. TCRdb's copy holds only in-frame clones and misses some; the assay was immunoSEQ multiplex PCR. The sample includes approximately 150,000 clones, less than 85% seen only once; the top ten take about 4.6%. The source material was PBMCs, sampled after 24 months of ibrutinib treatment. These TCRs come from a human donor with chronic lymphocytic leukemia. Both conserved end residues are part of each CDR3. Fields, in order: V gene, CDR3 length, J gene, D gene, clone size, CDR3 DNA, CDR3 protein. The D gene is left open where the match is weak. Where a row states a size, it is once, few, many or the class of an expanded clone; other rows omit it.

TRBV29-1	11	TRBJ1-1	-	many	TGCAGCGTTGCCACGAACACTGAAGCTTTCTTT	CSVATNTEAFF
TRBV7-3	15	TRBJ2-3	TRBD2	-	TGTGCCAGCAGCCCCGGGACTAGCGGCACAGATACGCAGTATTTT	CASSPGTSGTDTQYF
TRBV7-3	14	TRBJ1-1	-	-	TGTGCCAGCAGCTTAACTGGACAGAACACTGAAGCTTTCTTT	CASSLTGQNTEAFF
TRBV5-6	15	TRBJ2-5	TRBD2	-	TGTGCCAGCATCGGTAGGGTAGCGGGAGGAGAGACCCAGTACTTC	CASIGRVAGGETQYF
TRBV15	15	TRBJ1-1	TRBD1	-	TGTGCCACCAAGTGGGAAGGGACAGGGGTCACTGAAGCTTTCTTT	CATKWEGTGVTEAFF
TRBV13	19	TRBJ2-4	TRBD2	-	TGTGCCAGCAGCTTAGAGGCTAGCGGGAGGGTTGGGGCCAAAAACATTCAGTACTTC	CASSLEASGRVGAKNIQYF
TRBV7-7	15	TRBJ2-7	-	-	TGTGCTAGCAGCTTAGGTCCGGGAGCCTCCTACGAGCAGTACTTC	CASSLGPGASYEQYF
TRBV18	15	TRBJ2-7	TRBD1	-	TGTGCCAGCTCACCCGGGACAGGAGACACCTACGAGCAGTACTTC	CASSPGTGDTYEQYF
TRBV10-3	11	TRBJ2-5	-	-	TGTGCCATCAGTGCGTTGGAGACCCAGTACTTC	CAISALETQYF
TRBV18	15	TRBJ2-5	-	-	TGTGCCAGCTCACCCTCGGCCTCTCTGCGGGAGACCCAGTACTTC	CASSPSASLRETQYF
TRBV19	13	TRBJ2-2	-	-	TGTGCCAGTGGTAAAGGGGAGGCCGGGGAGCTGTTTTTT	CASGKGEAGELFF
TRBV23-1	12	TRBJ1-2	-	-	TGCGCCAGCAGTCAACAAGGCTATGGCTACACCTTC	CASSQQGYGYTF
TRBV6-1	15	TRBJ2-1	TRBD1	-	TGTGCCAGCAGTCAACAGGGGGCGCTAAACAATGAGCAGTTCTTC	CASSQQGALNNEQFF
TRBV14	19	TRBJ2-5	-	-	TGTGCCAGCAGCCAAGGAGTGGGACTTTCTCGTTCCTCGAAAGAGACCCAGTACTTC	CASSQGVGLSRSSKETQYF
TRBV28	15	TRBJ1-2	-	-	TGTGCCAGCAGTCAACCGGGTCCCCTAGGATCTGGCTACACCTTC	CASSQPGPLGSGYTF
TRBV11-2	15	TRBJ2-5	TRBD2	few	TGTGCCAGCAGCCCTCGACTAGCCATACGGGAGACCCAGTACTTC	CASSPRLAIRETQYF
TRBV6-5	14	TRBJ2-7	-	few	TGTGCCAGCAGTTACTCGTGGCAGACTTACGAGCAGTACTTC	CASSYSWQTYEQYF
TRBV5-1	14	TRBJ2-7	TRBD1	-	TGTGCCAGCAGCTTGGACAGGTTTGCCTACGAGCAGTACTTC	CASSLDRFAYEQYF
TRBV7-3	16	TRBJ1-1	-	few	TGTGCCAGCAGCTTAATGGGCGGCGGATCGAACACTGAAGCTTTCTTT	CASSLMGGGSNTEAFF
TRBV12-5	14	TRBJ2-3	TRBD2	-	TGTGCTAGTGGTTTGACCCCTAGCGGGACGACGCAGTATTTT	CASGLTPSGTTQYF
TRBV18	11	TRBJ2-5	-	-	TGTGCCAGCTCACCACAGGAGACCCAGTACTTC	CASSPQETQYF
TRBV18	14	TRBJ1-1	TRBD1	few	TGTGCCAGCTCCGTCAACAGGGGGAACACTGAAGCTTTCTTT	CASSVNRGNTEAFF
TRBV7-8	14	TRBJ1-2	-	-	TGTGCCAGCAGCTTTCATGTGGACAACTATGGCTACACCTTC	CASSFHVDNYGYTF
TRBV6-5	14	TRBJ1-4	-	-	TGTGCCAGCAGTTACGAGGCGCATAATGAAAAACTGTTTTTT	CASSYEAHNEKLFF
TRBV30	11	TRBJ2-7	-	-	TGTGCCTGGAGCCCGAGAGGGGAGCAGTACTTC	CAWSPRGEQYF
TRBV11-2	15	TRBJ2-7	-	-	TGTGCCAGCAGCACCCTCCTTGGGACCAACTACGAGCAGTACTTC	CASSTLLGTNYEQYF
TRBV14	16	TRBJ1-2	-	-	TGTGCCAGCAGCGAACGACAGGCCCGAAGATACTATGGCTACACCTTC	CASSERQARRYYGYTF
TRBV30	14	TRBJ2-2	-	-	TGTGCCTGGACCGGGGGGCCGAACACCGGGGAGCTGTTTTTT	CAWTGGPNTGELFF
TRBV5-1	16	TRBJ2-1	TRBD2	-	TGCGCCAGCAGCTTGGGACTAGCGGGCTCCTACAATGAGCAGTTCTTC	CASSLGLAGSYNEQFF
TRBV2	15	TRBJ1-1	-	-	TGTGCCAGCAGTGATTACGGGAGACCGAACACTGAAGCTTTCTTT	CASSDYGRPNTEAFF
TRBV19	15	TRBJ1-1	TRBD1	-	TGTGCCAGTAAATGGGCCCGGGACAGGAACACTGAAGCTTTCTTT	CASKWARDRNTEAFF
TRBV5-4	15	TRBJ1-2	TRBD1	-	TGTGCCAGCAGCCATCCAACACAGGGGCGCTATGGCTACACCTTC	CASSHPTQGRYGYTF
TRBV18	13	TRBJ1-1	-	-	TGTGCCAGCTCACAGGACGGTTTCACTGAAGCTTTCTTT	CASSQDGFTEAFF
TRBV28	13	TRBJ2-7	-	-	TGTGCCAGTTTCACAGGGAACCCACCCGAGCAGTACTTC	CASFTGNPPEQYF
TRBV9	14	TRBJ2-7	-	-	TGTGCCAGCAGCGTAGGTCTATCATCCTACGAGCAGTACTTC	CASSVGLSSYEQYF
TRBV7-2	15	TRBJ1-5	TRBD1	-	TGTGCCAGCAGCCCAACTTCAGGGGGCGGTCAGCCCCAGCATTTT	CASSPTSGGGQPQHF